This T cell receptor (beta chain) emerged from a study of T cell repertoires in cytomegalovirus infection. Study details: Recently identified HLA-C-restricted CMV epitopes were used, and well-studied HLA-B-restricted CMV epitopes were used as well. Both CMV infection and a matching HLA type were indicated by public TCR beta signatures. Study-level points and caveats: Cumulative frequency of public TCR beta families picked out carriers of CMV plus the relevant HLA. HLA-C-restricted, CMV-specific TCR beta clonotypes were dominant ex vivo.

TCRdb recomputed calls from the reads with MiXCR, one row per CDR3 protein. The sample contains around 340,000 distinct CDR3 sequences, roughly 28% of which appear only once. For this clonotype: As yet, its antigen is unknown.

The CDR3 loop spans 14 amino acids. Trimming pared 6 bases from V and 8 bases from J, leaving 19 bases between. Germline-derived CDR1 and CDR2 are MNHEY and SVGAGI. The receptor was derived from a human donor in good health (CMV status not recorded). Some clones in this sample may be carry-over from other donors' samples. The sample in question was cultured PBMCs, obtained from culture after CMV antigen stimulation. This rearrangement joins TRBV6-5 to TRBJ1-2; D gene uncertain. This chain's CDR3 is CASRITSYEGGYTF. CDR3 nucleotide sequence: TGTGCCAGCAGGATAACCTCCTACGAGGGAGGCTACACCTTC.